This record covers a single T cell receptor beta chain. Its specificity is unknown. During colonoscopy, one to two rectal pinch biopsies were collected. TCRdb's copy holds only in-frame clones and misses some; the assay was immunoSEQ multiplex PCR. The repertoire consists of more than 35,000 clones, with roughly 73% occurring once and the leading ten covering around 0.74%. The CDR3 runs 16 residues. This specimen comes from a study of pediatric ulcerative colitis. Study observations and caveats: Ulcerative colitis patients shared more blood-rectal clones than controls. Some T cells in rectal biopsies may come from blood, especially with overt colitis. In rectum, acute severe colitis had expanded clones and less diversity.

This chain uses TRBV21-1 with TRBJ2-7; TRBD2, the D gene given by the table, was not confirmed from the DNA. TRBV21-1 is assigned pseudogene status. The source of this sequence is a boy aged 10-17 years with moderate ulcerative colitis. Material: gut tissue. The CDR3 nucleotides read TGTGCCAGCACTTCTAGCGGGAGAGGGGTTGGCTGGGAGCAGTACTTC. It is translated as CASTSSGRGVGWEQYF.